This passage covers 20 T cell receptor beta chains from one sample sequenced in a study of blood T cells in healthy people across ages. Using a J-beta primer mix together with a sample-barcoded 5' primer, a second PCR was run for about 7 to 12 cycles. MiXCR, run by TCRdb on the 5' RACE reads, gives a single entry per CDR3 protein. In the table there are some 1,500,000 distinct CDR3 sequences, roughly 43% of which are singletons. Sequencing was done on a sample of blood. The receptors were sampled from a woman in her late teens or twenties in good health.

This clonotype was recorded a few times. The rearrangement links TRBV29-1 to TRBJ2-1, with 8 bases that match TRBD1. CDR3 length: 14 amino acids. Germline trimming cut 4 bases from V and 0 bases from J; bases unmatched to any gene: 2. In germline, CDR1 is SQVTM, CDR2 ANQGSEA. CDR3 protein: CSVARGPSYNEQFF. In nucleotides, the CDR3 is TGCAGCGTTGCCAGGGGGCCCTCCTACAATGAGCAGTTCTTC.

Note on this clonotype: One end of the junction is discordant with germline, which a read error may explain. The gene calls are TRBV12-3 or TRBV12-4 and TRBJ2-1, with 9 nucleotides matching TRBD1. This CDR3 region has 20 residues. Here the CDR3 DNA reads TGTACCAGCAGTTTCACCCGGGACAGGGATTTTTTGAGCTCCTACAATGAGCAGTTCTTC. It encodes CTSSFTRDRDFLSSYNEQFF.

CDR3: CASSYSSGGTYEQYF. DNA of the CDR3: TGTGCCAGCAGTTACTCTAGCGGGGGTACCTACGAGCAGTACTTC. This sequence joins TRBV6-5 and TRBJ2-5; TRBD2 matches at 9 bases. Matching the DNA end better, TRBJ2-7 makes the J call doubtful. Looked up from germline, CDR1 is MNHEY and CDR2 is SVGAGI. CDR3 length: 15 residues.

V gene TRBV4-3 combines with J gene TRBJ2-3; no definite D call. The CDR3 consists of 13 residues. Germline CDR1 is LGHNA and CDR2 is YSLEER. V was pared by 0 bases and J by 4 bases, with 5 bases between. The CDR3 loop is CASSQDPSDTQYF. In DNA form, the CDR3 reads TGCGCCAGCAGCCAAGACCCCTCAGATACGCAGTATTTT.

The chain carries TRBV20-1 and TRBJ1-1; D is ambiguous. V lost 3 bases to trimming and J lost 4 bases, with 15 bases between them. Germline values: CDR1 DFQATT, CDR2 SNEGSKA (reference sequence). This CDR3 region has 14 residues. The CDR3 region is CSASDGLRGTEAFF. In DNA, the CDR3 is TGCAGTGCTAGTGACGGACTACGAGGCACTGAAGCTTTCTTT.

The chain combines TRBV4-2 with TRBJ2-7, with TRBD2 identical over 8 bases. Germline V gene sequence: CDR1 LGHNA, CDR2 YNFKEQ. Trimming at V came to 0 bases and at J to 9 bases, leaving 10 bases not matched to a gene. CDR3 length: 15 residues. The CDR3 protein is CASSQEGGRTCAQYF. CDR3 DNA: TGTGCCAGCAGCCAAGAAGGCGGGAGGACCTGCGCGCAGTACTTC.

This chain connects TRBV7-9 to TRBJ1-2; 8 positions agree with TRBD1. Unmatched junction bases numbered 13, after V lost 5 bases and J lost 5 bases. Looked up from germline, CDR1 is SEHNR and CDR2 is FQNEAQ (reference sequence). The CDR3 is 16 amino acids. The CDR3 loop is CASSTTFDRGSYGYTF. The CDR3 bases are TGTGCCAGCAGCACCACGTTCGACAGGGGAAGTTATGGCTACACCTTC.

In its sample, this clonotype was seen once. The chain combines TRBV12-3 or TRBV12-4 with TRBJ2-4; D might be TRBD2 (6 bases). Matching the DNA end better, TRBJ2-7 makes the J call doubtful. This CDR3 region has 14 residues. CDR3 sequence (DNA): TGTGCCAGCAGTGTCCCGCGGGACCCCTACGAGCAGTACTTC. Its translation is CASSVPRDPYEQYF.

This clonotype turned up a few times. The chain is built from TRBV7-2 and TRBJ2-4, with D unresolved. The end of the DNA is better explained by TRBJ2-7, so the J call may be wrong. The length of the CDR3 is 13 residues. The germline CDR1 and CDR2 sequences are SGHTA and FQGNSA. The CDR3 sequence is CASSIRAPIEQYF. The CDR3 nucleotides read TGTGCCAGCAGCATCCGGGCTCCCATCGAGCAGTACTTC.

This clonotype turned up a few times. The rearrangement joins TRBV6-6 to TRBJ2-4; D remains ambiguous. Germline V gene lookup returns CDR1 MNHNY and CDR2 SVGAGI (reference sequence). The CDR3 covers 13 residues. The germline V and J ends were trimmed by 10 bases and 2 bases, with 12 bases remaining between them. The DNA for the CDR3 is TGTGCCACAGCCGTGACTCCCAAAAACATTCAGTACTTC. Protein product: CATAVTPKNIQYF.

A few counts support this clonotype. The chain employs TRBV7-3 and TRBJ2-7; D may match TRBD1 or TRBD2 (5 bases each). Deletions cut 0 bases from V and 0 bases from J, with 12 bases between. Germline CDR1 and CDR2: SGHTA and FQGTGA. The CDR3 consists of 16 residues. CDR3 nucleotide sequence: TGTGCCAGCAGCTTAACCGAGGGGCCCCCCTCCTACGAGCAGTACTTC. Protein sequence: CASSLTEGPPSYEQYF.

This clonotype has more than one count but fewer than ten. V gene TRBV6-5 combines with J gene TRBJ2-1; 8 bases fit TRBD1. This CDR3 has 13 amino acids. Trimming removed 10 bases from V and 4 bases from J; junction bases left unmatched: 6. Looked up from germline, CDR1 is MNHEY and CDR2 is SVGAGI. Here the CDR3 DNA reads TGTGCCACAGGGACAGGTTCATACAATGAGCAGTTCTTC. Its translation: CATGTGSYNEQFF.

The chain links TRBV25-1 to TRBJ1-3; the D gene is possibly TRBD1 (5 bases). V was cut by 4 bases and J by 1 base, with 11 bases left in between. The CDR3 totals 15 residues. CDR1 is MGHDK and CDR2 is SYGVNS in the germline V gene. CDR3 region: CASSGGPHSGNTIYF. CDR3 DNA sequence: TGTGCCAGCAGTGGGGGACCTCATTCTGGAAACACCATATATTTT.

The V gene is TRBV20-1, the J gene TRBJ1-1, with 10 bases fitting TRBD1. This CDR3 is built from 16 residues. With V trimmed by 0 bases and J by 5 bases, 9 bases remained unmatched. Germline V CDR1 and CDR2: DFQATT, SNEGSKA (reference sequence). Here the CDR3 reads CSARDPGTGENTEAFF. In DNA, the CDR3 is TGCAGTGCTAGAGACCCGGGGACAGGGGAGAATACTGAAGCTTTCTTT.

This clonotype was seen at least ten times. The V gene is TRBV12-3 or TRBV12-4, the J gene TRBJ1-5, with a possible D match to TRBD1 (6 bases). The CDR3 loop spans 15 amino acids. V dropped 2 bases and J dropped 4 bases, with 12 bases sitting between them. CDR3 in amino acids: CASSLTGGGNQPQHF. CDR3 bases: TGTGCCAGCAGTTTAACGGGGGGCGGGAATCAGCCCCAGCATTTT.

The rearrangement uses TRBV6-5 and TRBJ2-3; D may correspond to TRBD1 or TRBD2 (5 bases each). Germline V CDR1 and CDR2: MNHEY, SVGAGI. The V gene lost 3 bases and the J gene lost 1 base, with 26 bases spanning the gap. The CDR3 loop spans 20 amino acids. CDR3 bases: TGTGCCAGCAGTTATCTTCCAATCGTTTACACGGGACCCCGCACAGATACGCAGTATTTT. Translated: CASSYLPIVYTGPRTDTQYF.

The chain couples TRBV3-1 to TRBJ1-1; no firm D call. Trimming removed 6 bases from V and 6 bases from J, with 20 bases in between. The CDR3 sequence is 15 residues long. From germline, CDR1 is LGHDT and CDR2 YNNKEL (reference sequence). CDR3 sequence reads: CASSLGLRSYAEAFF. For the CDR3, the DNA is TGTGCCAGCAGTTTGGGCCTGAGATCTTACGCTGAAGCTTTCTTT.

DNA of the CDR3: TGTGCCAGCACCTTTAAACCTTGGGGGCAGCCCCAGCATTTT. It encodes CASTFKPWGQPQHF. The chain has TRBV7-2 and TRBJ1-5, with a possible D match to TRBD1 (5 bases). There are 14 residues in the CDR3. Germline assignment: CDR1 SGHTA and CDR2 FQGNSA. V was clipped by 7 bases and J by 7 bases, with 17 bases between them.

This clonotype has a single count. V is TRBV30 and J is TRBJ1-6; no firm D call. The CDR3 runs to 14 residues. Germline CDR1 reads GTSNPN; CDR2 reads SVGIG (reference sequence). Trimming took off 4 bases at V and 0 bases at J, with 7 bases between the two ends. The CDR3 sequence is CAWTISSYNSPLHF. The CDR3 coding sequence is TGTGCCTGGACTATCAGCTCCTATAATTCACCCCTCCACTTT.

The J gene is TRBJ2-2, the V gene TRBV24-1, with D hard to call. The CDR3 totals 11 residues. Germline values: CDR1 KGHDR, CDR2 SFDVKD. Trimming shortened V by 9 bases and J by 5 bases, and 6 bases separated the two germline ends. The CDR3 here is CATSLTGELFF. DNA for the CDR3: TGTGCCACCTCACTAACCGGGGAGCTGTTTTTT.